The clone carrying this T cell receptor (beta chain) was picked up one time. Its antigen is undetermined. The data were obtained in a study of beta chain features in type 1 diabetes. cDNA synthesis used the whole RNA isolate, giving expressed TCRB sequences. Repertoires were generated with immunoSEQ multiplex PCR, while TCRdb's copy carries only in-frame clones and drops some. The sample has 200,000 to 250,000 clones, around 26% seen once. Sorted populations were all over 98% pure. CDR1 and CDR2 from the germline V gene are MNHNS and SASEGT. The CDR3 loop spans 15 amino acids. The V and J ends lost 2 bases and 0 bases respectively, with 9 bases between them. Study results and limitations: There were fewer insertions and more deletions at the VDJ junctions of type 1 diabetes patients.

The TCR originated in a young man in good health. The sequenced material came from central memory CD4+ T cells from blood. V and J are TRBV6-1 and TRBJ2-3, with a tentative D call TRBD2 (6 bases). The CDR3 nucleotides read TGTGCCAGCAGTGAATTGGCGGGGAGCACAGATACGCAGTATTTT. Translation gives CASSELAGSTDTQYF.